This is a list of T cell receptor beta chains from one sample in a study of blood T cell repertoires in COVID-19. Method: immunoSEQ multiplex PCR; TCRdb's copy keeps in-frame clones and lacks some. The sample gives 360,000 or so clones, 89% of which show up once; 1.7% is in the top ten. Sequencing used PBMCs or T cells enriched from blood (not recorded which). The source is a woman aged 25-40 years who had recovered from COVID-19. CDR3s include the opening cysteine and the closing phenylalanine or tryptophan. Each record gives: J gene, V gene, CDR3 protein.

J gene: TRBJ2-7
V gene: TRBV3-1/TRBV3-2
CDR3 protein: CASSPGTGNGQYF

J gene: TRBJ1-4
V gene: TRBV30
CDR3 protein: CAWSVFRHSQNEKLFF

J gene: TRBJ2-3
V gene: TRBV2
CDR3 protein: CASSAAPLAGTDTQYF

J gene: TRBJ1-5
V gene: TRBV7-9
CDR3 protein: CASSLTGYILEPQHF

J gene: TRBJ2-7
V gene: TRBV7-9
CDR3 protein: CASSSEGLAHEQYF

J gene: TRBJ1-1
V gene: TRBV6-5
CDR3 protein: CASSYGQGKYTEAFF

J gene: TRBJ2-7
V gene: TRBV19
CDR3 protein: CASSNWDIDFGEQYF

J gene: TRBJ2-1
V gene: TRBV28
CDR3 protein: CASRGAGTRVYNEQFF

J gene: TRBJ1-2
V gene: TRBV6-5
CDR3 protein: CASTRGQSYGYTF

J gene: TRBJ2-2
V gene: TRBV2
CDR3 protein: CASMGQNTGELFF

J gene: TRBJ1-3
V gene: TRBV6-5
CDR3 protein: CASSYTPGSGNTIYF

J gene: TRBJ2-1
V gene: TRBV18
CDR3 protein: CASSPGTSGGDYYNEQFF

J gene: TRBJ2-1
V gene: TRBV5-1
CDR3 protein: CASSLAIAGAGVHEQFF

J gene: TRBJ2-7
V gene: TRBV28
CDR3 protein: CASSSGQGDYNEQYF

J gene: TRBJ2-3
V gene: TRBV7-9
CDR3 protein: CASSSQAGTGQYF

J gene: TRBJ1-5
V gene: TRBV21-1
CDR3 protein: CASSKRDTDDQPQHF